This T cell receptor beta chain emerged from a study of T cell clonotyping in hematopoietic cell transplantation. The study's findings and limits: Higher Inverse Simpson Index values in graft donor and pretransplant recipient predicted broader posttransplant TCR diversity. After transplant, recipient diversity fell while pathologically expanded clonotypes grew through day 180.

The protocol was immunoSEQ multiplex PCR, while the TCRdb copy is restricted to in-frame clones and leaves out a portion. Of roughly 80,000 clones listed, about 95% were seen once; the top ten hold under 2%. The sample's time point: recipient sample about 28 days before transplant, after cytoreduction. This clone was picked up one time. Its antigen is undetermined. This TCR was sampled from a woman aged 45 to 65 with acute myeloid leukemia. Some clones in this sample may be carry-over from other donors' samples. The sequencing used peripheral blood mononuclear cells, collected before stem cell transplant.

CDR3 amino acids: CASSLVARGETQYF. CDR3 DNA: TGTGCCAGCAGCTTAGTGGCGAGAGGGGAGACCCAGTACTTC. The chain links TRBV7-8 to TRBJ2-5, with TRBD2 as a possible D gene (5 bases). The CDR3 contains 14 residues. V lost 1 base to trimming and J lost 5 bases, with 11 bases between them. The germline V gene encodes CDR1 SGHVS and CDR2 FQNEAQ.